This passage covers 27 T cell receptor beta chains from one sample sequenced in a study of monozygotic twins with inflammatory bowel disease. From its re-call of the 5' RACE reads, TCRdb lists each CDR3 protein once, without DNA. With about 160,000 distinct CDR3 sequences in the sample, the ten largest clones hold under 3.5%. Sequenced input: blood. All receptors come from a human donor with ulcerative colitis or Crohn's disease, or a healthy co-twin of an affected twin (not recorded which).

V and J are TRBV28 and TRBJ2-7; with no DNA, the TCRdb D assignment of TRBD2 cannot be verified. The germline gives CDR1 MDHEN, CDR2 SYDVKM. The CDR3 has 16 amino acids. The chain's CDR3 is CASSWGGARSSYEQYF.

The chain uses TRBV4-2 and TRBJ2-2; the TRBD2 assignment by TCRdb is unverifiable without DNA. This CDR3 has 18 amino acids. Germline CDR1 and CDR2: LGHNA and YNFKEQ. The CDR3 region is CASSQERGGSGWAGELFF.

The chain employs TRBV12-3 or TRBV12-4 and TRBJ2-1; TCRdb names TRBD1, which stays unverified in the absence of DNA. This CDR3 has 14 residues. The CDR3 region is CASSLVTPGGEQFF.

J is TRBJ2-2 and V is TRBV7-3; without DNA, the TCRdb call of TRBD1 cannot be checked. This CDR3 comprises 15 residues. Germline V gene lookup returns CDR1 SGHTA and CDR2 FQGTGA. The CDR3 region is CASSLWGAYTGELFF.

The rearrangement links TRBV5-1 to TRBJ2-1; TCRdb returns TRBD1, unconfirmable since there is no DNA. Germline V lookup: CDR1 SGHRS, CDR2 YFSETQ. The CDR3 has 15 amino acids. The CDR3 reads CASSLGPTPVNEQFF.

The rearrangement links TRBV3-1 to TRBJ2-7. The CDR3 covers 14 residues. The germline V gene has CDR1 LGHDT and CDR2 YNNKEL (reference sequence). The CDR3 protein is CASSLNVGAYEQYF.

The chain recombines TRBV5-1 with TRBJ2-7; TCRdb calls TRBD1, which cannot be checked without DNA. In germline, CDR1 is SGHRS, CDR2 YFSETQ. The CDR3 is 20 residues long. This CDR3 reads CASSFRAGDRGRKRSYEQYF.

The V gene is TRBV6-5, the J gene TRBJ2-1; TCRdb's D call of TRBD1 is untestable without DNA. The V gene's germline CDR1 is MNHEY and CDR2 SVGAGI. The CDR3 runs to 14 residues. CDR3 protein: CASSYDGTRAEQFF.

The chain links TRBV20-1 to TRBJ1-5. Germline V CDR1 and CDR2: DFQATT, SNEGSKA (reference sequence). The CDR3 consists of 14 residues. The CDR3 region is CSARDSQDSQPQHF.

The V and J genes are TRBV7-3 and TRBJ2-1. The CDR3 is made up of 15 amino acids. Per germline, CDR1 SGHTA and CDR2 FQGTGA. CDR3 loop: CASSLMGTTHNEQFF.

The chain has TRBV5-4 and TRBJ2-7; the TCRdb call, TRBD2, lacks DNA for checking. Germline assignment: CDR1 SGHNT and CDR2 YYREEE (reference sequence). The CDR3 length is 16 residues. Here the CDR3 reads CASSGTSGESSYEQYF.

V usage is TRBV5-1 and J usage is TRBJ2-7; TCRdb picks TRBD1, but there is no DNA to check that call. Germline CDR1 SGHRS, CDR2 YFSETQ. The CDR3 is 15 residues long. The CDR3 here is CASSRRADSSYEQYF.

This chain links TRBV27 with TRBJ2-7; the D gene TCRdb calls, TRBD1, cannot be checked with no DNA. Germline lookup yields CDR1 MNHEY and CDR2 SMNVEV (reference sequence). This CDR3 has 13 amino acids. CDR3 protein: CASTSRGSYEQYF.

The chain carries TRBV5-1 and TRBJ2-1; the TRBD1 assignment by TCRdb is unverifiable without DNA. This CDR3 contains 14 residues. The germline gives CDR1 SGHRS, CDR2 YFSETQ. CDR3: CASSRTGMDNEQFF.

The V and J genes are TRBV7-9 and TRBJ2-1; the TCRdb call, TRBD2, lacks DNA for checking. This CDR3 region has 14 residues. Germline CDR1 is SEHNR and CDR2 is FQNEAQ (reference sequence). This CDR3 is CATLLAGTYNEQFF.

The chain couples TRBV5-6 to TRBJ1-5. The CDR3 is made up of 13 amino acids. The germline V gene has CDR1 SGHDT and CDR2 YYEEEE. The CDR3: CASSLERGQPQHF.

The chain carries TRBV6-1 and TRBJ2-3; with no DNA, the TCRdb D assignment of TRBD2 cannot be verified. The length of the CDR3 is 14 residues. Germline V gene data show CDR1 as MNHNS and CDR2 as SASEGT. CDR3 region: CASSVGRSTDTQYF.

The V gene is TRBV5-1, the J gene TRBJ1-2. Germline V gene lookup returns CDR1 SGHRS and CDR2 YFSETQ. There are 15 residues in the CDR3. Here the CDR3 reads CASSLAPSNNYGYTF.

The chain uses TRBV27 and TRBJ1-5. This CDR3 is 16 amino acids long. Germline values: CDR1 MNHEY, CDR2 SMNVEV (reference sequence). CDR3 loop: CASSWGRGSSNQPQHF.

The chain is built from TRBV7-6 and TRBJ2-3; TCRdb picks TRBD2, but there is no DNA to check that call. The CDR3 has 21 residues. Germline V gene data show CDR1 as SGHVS and CDR2 as FNYEAQ. The CDR3 sequence: CASSLTRGARLAGLPADTQYF.

This chain connects TRBV29-1 to TRBJ1-1; the D call of TRBD1 rests on TCRdb alone, since no DNA is present to check it. The germline V gene encodes CDR1 SQVTM and CDR2 ANQGSEA. This CDR3 comprises 13 residues. The CDR3: CSGNRAQDTEAFF. Drawing the rest from reference TRBV29-1 and TRBJ1-1, the complete variable domain is SAVISQKPSRDICQRGTSLTIQCQVDSQVTMMFWYRQQPGQSLTLIATANQGSEATYESGFVIDKFPISRPNLTFSTLTVSNMSPEDSSIYLCSGNRAQDTEAFFGQGTRLTVV.

The chain employs TRBV6-5 and TRBJ1-2. The CDR3 spans 14 residues. Germline CDR1 and CDR2: MNHEY and SVGAGI. The CDR3 sequence is CASSYSITGYGYTF.

This chain uses TRBV5-1 with TRBJ1-4. CDR1 is SGHRS, CDR2 YFSETQ, per germline. The CDR3 contains 13 residues. The CDR3: CASSQGQREKLFF. Full variable domain (missing parts from reference TRBV5-1 and TRBJ1-4): KAGVTQTPRYLIKTRGQQVTLSCSPISGHRSVSWYQQTPGQGLQFLFEYFSETQRNKGNFPGRFSGRQFSNSRSEMNVSTLELGDSALYLCASSQGQREKLFFGSGTQLSVL.

J is TRBJ2-7 and V is TRBV20-1; as DNA is missing, the TRBD2 call by TCRdb cannot be tested. The length of the CDR3 is 16 residues. Germline CDR1 and CDR2: DFQATT and SNEGSKA (reference sequence). This chain's CDR3 is CSARDPRLAGAYEQYF.

J is TRBJ2-1 and V is TRBV19; TCRdb returns TRBD1, unconfirmable since there is no DNA. Germline lookup yields CDR1 LNHDA and CDR2 SQIVND (reference sequence). CDR3 length equals 14 residues. The CDR3: CASSIVQGAGEQFF.

The chain's CDR3 is CASSVGAGAYTEAFF. The gene calls are TRBV9 and TRBJ1-1; the D gene TCRdb calls, TRBD1, cannot be checked with no DNA. This CDR3 has 15 amino acids. Germline assignment: CDR1 SGDLS and CDR2 YYNGEE.

The chain combines TRBV11-2 with TRBJ2-1; there is no DNA to check the TCRdb D call of TRBD1. The CDR3 is 14 residues long. Germline values: CDR1 SGHAT, CDR2 FQNNGV. CDR3: CASSFVGDYNEQFF.